What follows are 20 T cell receptor beta chains derived from one specimen sequenced in a study of T cells after posttransplantation cyclophosphamide. TCRdb's table, derived via immunoSEQ multiplex PCR, lists solely in-frame clones and lacks some. The table includes 13,000 to 15,000 clones, roughly 72% detected once. Sequenced material: memory CD4+ T cells sorted from PBMCs. The origin of the receptors is a man in his fifties or sixties.

This chain joins TRBV4-1 and TRBJ2-7; D remains ambiguous. Germline lookup yields CDR1 MGHRA and CDR2 YSYEKL. This CDR3 has 13 amino acids. Deletions cut 6 bases from V and 1 base from J, with 10 bases between. The CDR3 region has the DNA TGCGCCAGCAGTCCGGGTGGATCCTACGAGCAGTACTTC. Its protein product is CASSPGGSYEQYF.

This rearrangement joins TRBV5-5 to TRBJ2-1; 11 nucleotides match TRBD1. Germline trimming cut 0 bases from V and 7 bases from J; bases unmatched to any gene: 18. The germline V gene has CDR1 SGHKS and CDR2 YYEKEE (reference sequence). The CDR3 sequence is 20 residues long. In DNA form, the CDR3 reads TGTGCCAGCAGCTTGGCACCTAGCTCCGGGACAGGGGGATTATGGAATGAGCAGTTCTTC. Translated, it gives CASSLAPSSGTGGLWNEQFF. Combining the CDR3 with reference TRBV5-5 and TRBJ2-1 gives the whole variable domain DAGVTQSPTHLIKTRGQQVTLRCSPISGHKSVSWYQQVLGQGPQFIFQYYEKEERGRGNFPDRFSARQFPNYSSELNVNALLLGDSALYLCASSLAPSSGTGGLWNEQFFGPGTRLTVL.

The chain combines TRBV27 with TRBJ1-6; D may be TRBD1 (5 bases). CDR1 is MNHEY, CDR2 SMNVEV, per germline (reference sequence). Trimming stripped 6 bases from V and 4 bases from J, with 10 bases between. The CDR3 is made up of 14 amino acids. This chain's CDR3 is CASSRTPYNSPLHF. CDR3 in DNA: TGTGCCAGCAGCAGGACACCTTATAATTCACCCCTCCACTTT.

The gene calls are TRBV10-3 and TRBJ2-7, with TRBD2 matching over 7 bases. The ends lost 10 bases at V and 7 bases at J; junction bases unmatched: 10. Per the germline V gene, CDR1 is ENHRY and CDR2 is SYGVKD. The CDR3 spans 12 residues. The CDR3: CATWSGAGEQYF. The DNA for the CDR3 is TGTGCCACGTGGAGTGGAGCGGGAGAGCAGTACTTC.

In regard to this clone: Lacking the conserved final phenylalanine or tryptophan, this CDR3 likely reflects a read error. No DNA is shown, since the ends of the CDR3 on it are uncertain; the CDR3 is the one TCRdb lists. The chain carries TRBV6-8 and TRBJ1-1. Looked up from germline, CDR1 is MNHGY and CDR2 is SAAAGT. The CDR3 comprises 9 residues, both ends counted. CDR3 sequence reads: CASSSLGWV.

The V call is TRBV6-1, the J call TRBJ2-3; D call uncertain. This CDR3 is 17 amino acids long. Germline assignment: CDR1 MNHNS and CDR2 SASEGT. The V end was cut by 1 base, the J end by 6 bases, with 20 bases between. The CDR3 loop is CASSEDRRNPMTDTQYF. CDR3 bases: TGTGCCAGCAGTGAAGATCGCAGGAACCCGATGACGGATACGCAGTATTTT.

The chain is built from TRBV7-6 and TRBJ2-5; TRBD1 matches at 9 bases. Trimming removed 3 bases from V and 4 bases from J; junction bases left unmatched: 3. The CDR3 spans 14 residues. Germline values: CDR1 SGHVS, CDR2 FNYEAQ. CDR3 bases: TGTGCCAGCAGCTTGGTGGGACAGGGAGAGACCCAGTACTTC. It translates to CASSLVGQGETQYF.

This clone has more than one count but fewer than ten. This chain uses TRBV11-3 with TRBJ1-1; D may be TRBD1 (6 bases). The germline V gene has CDR1 SGHNT and CDR2 YENEEA. The CDR3 totals 18 residues. Trimming took off 2 bases at V and 1 base at J, with 20 bases between the two ends. DNA for the CDR3: TGTGCCAGCAGCTTAAACGGCCACATCAGGGGACAGAACACTGAAGCTTTCTTT. This encodes CASSLNGHIRGQNTEAFF.

This clone has just a few counts. The chain carries TRBV10-2 and TRBJ1-2, with D possibly TRBD1 on 5 matching bases. V lost 4 bases to trimming and J lost 0 bases, with 15 bases between them. This CDR3 is built from 16 residues. In germline, CDR1 is WSHSY, CDR2 SAAADI. CDR3 sequence (DNA): TGCGCCAGCAGTGGGGGCCAAAGGAGGGCTAACTATGGCTACACCTTC. Its translation: CASSGGQRRANYGYTF.

The V and J genes are TRBV5-6 and TRBJ2-7; D gene ambiguous. Germline V gene data show CDR1 as SGHDT and CDR2 as YYEEEE. With 4 bases removed from V and 7 bases from J, the gap between germline ends came to 15 bases. The CDR3 spans 13 residues. CDR3: CASSLPDSGEQYF. The CDR3 DNA is TGTGCCAGCAGCCTCCCCGATTCCGGGGAGCAGTACTTC.

This clone occurred a few times. The chain employs TRBV30 and TRBJ1-1; no clear D. This CDR3 spans 15 amino acids. Per germline, CDR1 GTSNPN and CDR2 SVGIG (reference sequence). Trimming removed 3 bases from V and 1 base from J, with 15 bases in between. CDR3 residues: CAWRAAASPNTEAFF. CDR3 DNA: TGTGCCTGGAGGGCGGCAGCCTCCCCGAACACTGAAGCTTTCTTT. Variable domain in full (rest from reference TRBV30 and TRBJ1-1): SQTIHQWPATLVQPVGSPLSLECTVEGTSNPNLYWYRQAAGRGLQLLFYSVGIGQISSEVPQNLSASRPQDRQFILSSKKLLLSDSGFYLCAWRAAASPNTEAFFGQGTRLTVV.

V gene TRBV2 combines with J gene TRBJ1-4, with 10 bases matching TRBD1. The CDR3 runs to 13 residues. V shed 6 bases and J 6 bases; nucleotides not matched to a gene: 1. Germline V gene data show CDR1 as SNHLY and CDR2 as FYNNEI. The CDR3 here is CASRGTGDEKLFF. The CDR3 DNA follows: TGTGCCAGCAGAGGGACAGGGGATGAAAAACTGTTTTTT.

The chain recombines TRBV6-5 with TRBJ2-7; D is perhaps TRBD1 (5 bases). V gave up 10 bases and J gave up 2 bases, with 15 bases separating them. Germline values: CDR1 MNHEY, CDR2 SVGAGI. The CDR3 is made up of 13 amino acids. The CDR3 reads CATQDGSTYEQYF. CDR3 coding DNA: TGTGCCACACAGGATGGCAGTACCTACGAGCAGTACTTC.

V and J are TRBV6-1 and TRBJ1-1; possible D gene TRBD1, 6 bases. Germline loops: CDR1 MNHNS, CDR2 SASEGT. The CDR3 length is 15 residues. V was pared by 7 bases and J by 1 base, with 16 bases between. For the CDR3, the DNA is TGTGCCAGCAATTCACCGGGACACGGGAACACTGAAGCTTTCTTT. Translation: CASNSPGHGNTEAFF.

The chain couples TRBV7-8 to TRBJ1-2; 10 nucleotides agree with TRBD1. V shed 5 bases and J 4 bases; nucleotides not matched to a gene: 4. There are 14 residues in the CDR3. Germline lookup yields CDR1 SGHVS and CDR2 FQNEAQ. The CDR3 DNA reads as TGTGCCAGCAGCCCTGGACAGGGGGGCTATGGCTACACCTTC. The encoded protein is CASSPGQGGYGYTF.

This chain joins TRBV11-3 and TRBJ2-5, with 12 positions matching TRBD2. The CDR3 contains 15 residues. Germline values: CDR1 SGHNT, CDR2 YENEEA. V was clipped by 4 bases and J by 5 bases; unmatched bases: 5. The CDR3 loop is CASSSPLAGGETQYF. In DNA form, the CDR3 reads TGTGCCAGCAGCTCGCCCCTAGCGGGGGGGGAGACCCAGTACTTC.

The CDR3 region has the DNA TGTGCCAGCAGCTGGTCCCGGGGGAGCGGAGGCAATGAGCAGTTCTTC. Protein product: CASSWSRGSGGNEQFF. This chain joins TRBV7-9 and TRBJ2-1, with a tentative D call TRBD2 (6 bases). Per the germline V gene, CDR1 is SEHNR and CDR2 is FQNEAQ (reference sequence). Trimming left V 4 bases short and J 6 bases short, with 19 bases between. This CDR3 region has 16 residues.

This clone showed up just a few times. V is TRBV14 and J is TRBJ1-3, with unresolved D. Germline CDR1 is SGHDN and CDR2 is FVKESK. V was cut by 5 bases and J by 0 bases, with 14 bases left in between. The CDR3 has 16 residues. The CDR3 DNA reads TGTGCCAGCAGCATGAGACAAGCCAGCTCTGGAAACACCATATATTTT. Its protein is CASSMRQASSGNTIYF.

CDR3: CASSQRAGDTDTQYF. As DNA, the CDR3 is TGTGCCAGCAGCCAAAGAGCGGGGGATACAGATACGCAGTATTTT. This chain uses TRBV4-2 with TRBJ2-3; 8 bases match TRBD2. In germline, CDR1 is LGHNA, CDR2 YNFKEQ. The CDR3 covers 15 residues. The trim removed 2 bases at V and 3 bases at J, leaving 4 bases unmatched.

The chain couples TRBV29-1 to TRBJ2-5; D possibly corresponds to TRBD2 (6 bases). Germline V gene data show CDR1 as SQVTM and CDR2 as ANQGSEA. This CDR3 is built from 12 residues. Trimming took 7 bases from V and 3 from J, leaving 12 bases between them. The CDR3 here is CSASTGEETQYF. CDR3 DNA sequence: TGCAGCGCCTCCACGGGGGAAGAGACCCAGTACTTC.